The source of this T cell receptor beta chain is a study of graft-versus-host responses after intestinal transplantation. Study-level information: Tacrolimus plus steroids were given to all recipients for approximately three years, preceded by anti-thymocyte globulin induction. Study findings and constraints: Analysis identified GvH clones in recipient marrow, with some appearing first in ileum or blood.

Turning to this clone: Its target is unknown.

The repertoire was sequenced with immunoSEQ multiplex PCR; TCRdb's copy has only in-frame clones and lacks some. The table includes 95,000 to 110,000 clones, about 91% detected once. Trimming removed 1 base at V and 5 bases at J, with 12 bases between. The CDR3 length is 14 residues. The V gene's germline CDR1 is SGHNT and CDR2 YYREEE (reference sequence). The source was unstimulated CD4+ T cells sorted from spleen or lymph node cells, collected before transplant. The clonotype comes from a human donor who was the organ donor for an intestinal transplant. The rearrangement links TRBV5-4 to TRBJ2-5; no firm D call. The CDR3 sequence is CASSLLGVEETQYF. In DNA, the CDR3 is TGTGCCAGCAGCTTGTTGGGTGTCGAGGAGACCCAGTACTTC.